Listed below are T cell receptor beta chains from one sample, sequenced in a study of T-cell memory formation after mild COVID-19. TCRdb fed the 5' RACE reads into MiXCR, producing one record per CDR3 protein. The profile covers fewer than 550,000 distinct CDR3 sequences, with about 20% appearing a single time and approximately 8.4% taken by the ten largest. Sample: PBMCs or a T cell subset sorted from them (not recorded which). The receptor set was obtained from an adult woman who had mild COVID-19 (a few samples of this study predate the infection). Cell type and time point are not known. Both conserved end residues are part of each CDR3. D genes are given only for firm matches. Clone sizes are given selectively: once, few, many, or a class where the clone is expanded.

v_gene,abundance,d_gene,j_gene,CDR3aa,CDR3nt
TRBV6-1,-,-,TRBJ2-6,CASSGRSSGANVLTF,TGTGCCAGCAGTGGACGGAGCTCTGGGGCCAACGTCCTGACTTTC
TRBV24-1,few,TRBD2,TRBJ2-1,CATSDFTREGMYNEQFF,TGTGCCACCAGTGATTTTACAAGGGAGGGTATGTACAATGAGCAGTTCTTC
TRBV7-3,few,-,TRBJ1-1,CASSSRGGVEAFF,TGTGCCAGCAGCTCCAGGGGCGGAGTGGAAGCTTTCTTT
TRBV12-3/TRBV12-4,-,-,TRBJ2-4,CASSRDRGANIQYF,TGTGCCAGCAGTCGAGATCGGGGAGCAAACATTCAGTACTTC
TRBV27,-,-,TRBJ1-4,CASSLRSATNEKLFF,TGTGCCAGCAGTTTACGGTCCGCAACTAATGAAAAACTGTTTTTT
TRBV11-2,few,-,TRBJ1-1,CASSSIRGGLRAAFF,TGTGCCAGCAGCTCGATCCGCGGGGGGCTAAGGGCGGCTTTCTTT
TRBV21-1,once,-,TRBJ2-7,CASSKSPRDRDSYEQYF,TGTGCCAGCAGCAAAAGCCCCCGGGACAGGGACTCCTACGAGCAGTACTTC
TRBV5-1,few,TRBD1,TRBJ2-5,CASTRGQGARETQYF,TGCGCCAGCACCCGGGGACAGGGGGCGAGAGAGACCCAGTACTTC
TRBV7-9,-,TRBD1,TRBJ1-2,CASSRQGEEGYTF,TGTGCCAGCAGCCGACAGGGTGAAGAGGGCTACACCTTC
TRBV30,-,TRBD2,TRBJ2-1,CARSGLAGDLNEQFF,TGTGCCCGCTCGGGACTAGCGGGAGATTTAAATGAGCAGTTCTTC
TRBV7-2,-,-,TRBJ2-1,CASSPSPGSYNEQFF,TGTGCCAGCAGCCCATCCCCGGGCTCCTACAATGAGCAGTTCTTC